The 29 T cell receptor beta chains below come from one sample, sequenced in a study of T-cell reconstitution after alpha-beta-depleted transplantation in children. The TCRbeta library incorporated unique molecular identifiers. MiXCR was run by TCRdb on the PCR reads, yielding one entry per CDR3 protein. The sample comprises over 100,000 distinct CDR3 sequences, 10% of which are singletons, and less than 40% rests with the top ten. Sequenced material: PBMCs, taken before TCRalphabeta/CD19-depleted stem cell transplant. Receptors originate from a boy aged 2 to 9 with acute lymphoblastic leukemia, due to receive a stem cell transplant.

The CDR3 region has the DNA TGTGCCAGCAGCCAAGACCCGGGACTCTCGACGAGTGGGGCCAACGTCCTGACTTTC. The encoded protein is CASSQDPGLSTSGANVLTF. The chain combines TRBV14 with TRBJ2-6; a possible D gene is TRBD2 (6 bases). Deletions cut 0 bases from V and 3 bases from J, with 18 bases between. Per germline, CDR1 SGHDN and CDR2 FVKESK. The CDR3 extends over 19 amino acids.

This rearrangement joins TRBV11-3 to TRBJ2-5, with 9 bases aligning to TRBD2. In germline, CDR1 is SGHNT, CDR2 YENEEA. The length of the CDR3 is 16 residues. Trimming removed 4 bases from V and 5 bases from J; junction bases left unmatched: 11. The CDR3 bases are TGTGCCAGCAGCTCCGGAGGCGGACTAGCGACGGAGACCCAGTACTTC. This encodes CASSSGGGLATETQYF. Variable domain in full (rest from reference TRBV11-3 and TRBJ2-5): EAGVVQSPRYKIIEKKQPVAFWCNPISGHNTLYWYLQNLGQGPELLIRYENEEAVDDSQLPKDRFSAERLKGVDSTLKIQPAELGDSAVYLCASSSGGGLATETQYFGPGTRLLVL.

The rearrangement links TRBV18 to TRBJ1-1; D is unclear. Germline V gives CDR1 KGHSH, CDR2 LQKENI. The CDR3 covers 16 residues. The V gene lost 2 bases and the J gene lost 0 bases, with 13 bases spanning the gap. Here the CDR3 reads CASSPGGRTVNTEAFF. The CDR3, as DNA: TGTGCCAGCTCACCAGGTGGGAGGACGGTGAACACTGAAGCTTTCTTT.

This clonotype was counted between two and nine times. The chain couples TRBV5-5 to TRBJ2-2, with 8 bases matching TRBD2. V dropped 0 bases and J dropped 7; count of bases not matched to a gene: 14. Germline CDR1 reads SGHKS; CDR2 reads YYEKEE (reference sequence). The CDR3 has 18 residues. The CDR3 DNA is TGTGCCAGCAGCTTGGCCAAGGGAAGCGGGAGTGGTGGCGGGGAGCTGTTTTTT. This codes for CASSLAKGSGSGGGELFF.

This clonotype was detected a few times. The chain recombines TRBV20-1 with TRBJ2-7; 7 bases agree with TRBD1. CDR1 and CDR2 (germline): DFQATT, SNEGSKA (reference sequence). V trimming: 3 bases; J trimming: 6 bases; junction bases outside the gene matches: 8. This CDR3 has 13 amino acids. CDR3 sequence (DNA): TGCAGTGCTAGGAGGCAAGGGGGCGGCGAGCAGTACTTC. Its translation: CSARRQGGGEQYF.

This chain links TRBV20-1 with TRBJ2-1; 13 bases agree with TRBD2. The germline CDR1 and CDR2 sequences are DFQATT and SNEGSKA (reference sequence). Losses at the gene ends were 3 bases for V and 3 bases for J; bases not matched to a gene: 8. This CDR3 has 17 amino acids. The CDR3 is CSASGLAGDRGYNEQFF. CDR3 DNA sequence: TGCAGTGCTAGTGGACTAGCGGGAGATCGGGGCTACAATGAGCAGTTCTTC.

J is TRBJ2-7 and V is TRBV4-2, with 7 positions matching TRBD2. The germline CDR1 and CDR2 sequences are LGHNA and YNFKEQ. Trimming cost V 0 bases and J 0 bases; bases outside gene matches: 5. The CDR3 extends over 16 amino acids. The CDR3 region is CASSQDTGGVSYEQYF. The CDR3 bases are TGTGCCAGCAGCCAAGATACGGGAGGAGTCTCCTACGAGCAGTACTTC.

The V gene is TRBV28, the J gene TRBJ2-7; 10 bases fit TRBD2. The V gene's germline CDR1 is MDHEN and CDR2 SYDVKM. The junction had 4 bases not matched to a gene; V was cut back by 7 bases and J by 1 base. The CDR3 has 14 residues. The CDR3 region has the DNA TGTGCCAGCACCTTAGCGGGAGGATCCTACGAGCAGTACTTC. It specifies CASTLAGGSYEQYF.

This clonotype was seen at least ten times. The chain links TRBV12-3 or TRBV12-4 to TRBJ1-3, with 8 bases aligning to TRBD1. V lost 5 bases, J lost 7 bases, and 1 base stayed unmatched. This CDR3 contains 12 residues. The CDR3 nucleotides are TGTGCCAGCAGTCGACAGGGGAACACCATATATTTT. Protein: CASSRQGNTIYF.

This clonotype appeared a few times. This rearrangement joins TRBV5-1 to TRBJ2-5; 11 nucleotides line up with TRBD2. The J segment lost 5 bases and the V segment lost 6 bases, leaving 12 bases of the junction unmatched. The CDR3 sequence is 16 residues long. CDR1 is SGHRS, CDR2 YFSETQ, per germline. The CDR3 spells CASNLAGGGRGETQYF. The CDR3 DNA reads TGCGCCAGCAACCTAGCGGGAGGCGGTCGAGGGGAGACCCAGTACTTC.

This clonotype was counted only a few times. The chain joins TRBV28 to TRBJ2-7; D may match TRBD1 or TRBD2 (7 bases each). V lost 7 bases, J lost 6 bases, and 13 bases lay in between. Germline V CDR1 and CDR2: MDHEN, SYDVKM. This CDR3 comprises 12 residues. DNA of the CDR3: TGTGCCAGCACACCAGGGGGGGTCGAGCAGTACTTC. It is translated as CASTPGGVEQYF. The whole variable domain, filled in from reference TRBV28 and TRBJ2-7, reads DVKVTQSSRYLVKRTGEKVFLECVQDMDHENMFWYRQDPGLGLRLIYFSYDVKMKEKGDIPEGYSVSREKKERFSLILESASTNQTSMYLCASTPGGVEQYFGPGTRLTVT.

V usage is TRBV7-9 and J usage is TRBJ2-1, with TRBD2 identical over 8 bases. Germline CDR1 is SEHNR and CDR2 is FQNEAQ (reference sequence). Losses at the gene ends were 4 bases for V and 3 bases for J; bases not matched to a gene: 8. The CDR3 length is 16 residues. The CDR3 DNA reads as TGTGCCAGCAGCTCACACATAGCGGGAAGCTACAATGAGCAGTTCTTC. Protein product: CASSSHIAGSYNEQFF.

The table lists this clonotype with a few counts. V usage is TRBV7-6 and J usage is TRBJ2-3, with D perhaps given as TRBD1 or TRBD2 (5 bases each). The V end lost 2 bases, the J end lost 3 bases, and 15 bases lay between the germline ends. The germline gives CDR1 SGHVS, CDR2 FNYEAQ. The CDR3 runs to 16 residues. DNA of the CDR3: TGTGCCAGCAGCTTATCCGGGGCTCCGAATACAGATACGCAGTATTTT. Its protein product is CASSLSGAPNTDTQYF.

The chain links TRBV4-1 to TRBJ2-5; a possible D gene is TRBD2 (6 bases). The germline V gene has CDR1 MGHRA and CDR2 YSYEKL. V was shortened by 1 base and J by 9 bases, with 18 bases between the two germline ends. The CDR3 has 15 residues. The CDR3 loop is CASSQVDGGLAAQYF. CDR3 DNA: TGCGCCAGCAGCCAAGTCGACGGGGGATTGGCGGCCCAGTACTTC.

This clonotype was seen a few times. The genes are TRBV6-6 and TRBJ1-3; D uncertain. The V and J ends lost 8 bases and 4 bases respectively, with 6 bases between them. The CDR3 is 11 amino acids. Germline V lookup: CDR1 MNHNY, CDR2 SVGAGI (reference sequence). The CDR3 nucleotides are TGTGCCAGCCTGGAGGGAAACACCATATATTTT. It is translated as CASLEGNTIYF.

Remarks on this clonotype: This could be a read error, since a much larger clone is one nucleotide away. The V gene is TRBV12-3 or TRBV12-4, the J gene TRBJ2-7, with D possibly matching TRBD2 (7 bases). The V end lost 8 bases, the J end lost 4 bases, and 21 bases lay between the germline ends. The CDR3 loop spans 15 amino acids. The CDR3 spells CASQGNPGGQYEQYF. CDR3 in DNA: TGTGCCAGCCAGGGAAATCCGGGGGGCCAGTACGAGCAGTACTTC.

This clonotype came up a few times. The chain recombines TRBV6-1 with TRBJ1-1, with a weak D call TRBD1 (5 bases). Per the germline V gene, CDR1 is MNHNS and CDR2 is SASEGT. There are 13 residues in the CDR3. The ends were cut back, 4 bases at V and 1 base at J, with 7 bases in the middle. The CDR3 sequence is CASSVGTNTEAFF. The CDR3 bases are TGTGCCAGCAGTGTTGGGACGAACACTGAAGCTTTCTTT.

This chain connects TRBV5-1 to TRBJ1-3; no clear D. Deletions cut 4 bases from V and 1 base from J, with 12 bases between. The CDR3 consists of 15 residues. Germline V gene data show CDR1 as SGHRS and CDR2 as YFSETQ. CDR3 loop: CASSPREGSGNTIYF. CDR3 DNA: TGCGCCAGCAGCCCCAGAGAGGGATCTGGAAACACCATATATTTT.

This chain joins TRBV3-1 and TRBJ2-3; 8 bases are a match to TRBD2. V shed 3 bases and J 3 bases; nucleotides not matched to a gene: 11. Looked up from germline, CDR1 is LGHDT and CDR2 is YNNKEL (reference sequence). There are 17 residues in the CDR3. As DNA, the CDR3 is TGTGCCAGCAGCCAGGGGGGACTAGTTGAAATGACAGATACGCAGTATTTT. It specifies CASSQGGLVEMTDTQYF.

This clonotype was recorded at least ten times. The chain couples TRBV20-1 to TRBJ2-1; 7 positions agree with TRBD1. Looked up from germline, CDR1 is DFQATT and CDR2 is SNEGSKA (reference sequence). The CDR3 extends over 14 amino acids. V shed 1 base, J shed 4 bases, and the junction held 4 bases outside the gene matches. The DNA for the CDR3 is TGCAGTGCTAGAGGACAGGGCGGATACAATGAGCAGTTCTTC. Protein product: CSARGQGGYNEQFF.

This clonotype was found many times. This chain uses TRBV12-3 or TRBV12-4 with TRBJ2-1; D possibly corresponds to TRBD1 (6 bases). Trimming stripped 1 base from V and 3 bases from J, with 13 bases between. This CDR3 spans 16 amino acids. Here the CDR3 DNA reads TGTGCCAGCAGTTTAGATGGGGGCAGGTACTACAATGAGCAGTTCTTC. Translating gives CASSLDGGRYYNEQFF.

In its sample, this clonotype was seen a few times. CDR3 bases: TGCGCCAGACGGAACTCCTACGAGCAGTACTTC. It specifies CARRNSYEQYF. The J gene is TRBJ2-7, the V gene TRBV5-1; D is unresolved. From germline, CDR1 is SGHRS and CDR2 YFSETQ. This CDR3 comprises 11 residues. V lost 8 bases and J lost 0, with 6 bases in between.

This clonotype has more than one count but fewer than ten. This chain joins TRBV20-1 and TRBJ1-1; possible D gene TRBD1, 5 bases. The CDR3 is made up of 16 amino acids. The V end lost 3 bases, the J end lost 3 bases, and 20 bases lay between the germline ends. CDR1 DFQATT and CDR2 SNEGSKA come from the germline V gene (reference sequence). In nucleotides, the CDR3 is TGCAGTGCTAGGAGGACGGAGAGGGGTTGGGACACTGAAGCTTTCTTT. It translates to CSARRTERGWDTEAFF.

This clonotype was observed at least ten times. The CDR3 spells CASSFLAGGGADTQYF. In DNA form, the CDR3 reads TGCGCCAGCAGCTTCCTAGCGGGAGGCGGAGCAGATACGCAGTATTTT. The chain combines TRBV5-1 with TRBJ2-3; TRBD2 agrees at 11 bases. CDR1 and CDR2 (germline): SGHRS, YFSETQ. With V trimmed by 2 bases and J by 4 bases, 6 bases remained unmatched. The CDR3 length is 16 residues. Complete variable domain (other parts from reference TRBV5-1 and TRBJ2-3): KAGVTQTPRYLIKTRGQQVTLSCSPISGHRSVSWYQQTPGQGLQFLFEYFSETQRNKGNFPGRFSGRQFSNSRSEMNVSTLELGDSALYLCASSFLAGGGADTQYFGPGTRLTVL.

The chain couples TRBV5-1 to TRBJ2-1; the D call may be TRBD1 or TRBD2 (5 bases each). The germline gives CDR1 SGHRS, CDR2 YFSETQ. The CDR3 contains 14 residues. Trimming pared 5 bases from V and 2 bases from J, leaving 11 bases between. Here the CDR3 reads CASRVGPTYNEQFF. The CDR3 nucleotides read TGCGCCAGCAGGGTGGGACCGACCTACAATGAGCAGTTCTTC.

The J gene is TRBJ1-1, the V gene TRBV20-1; D is perhaps TRBD1 (5 bases). Germline CDR1 reads DFQATT; CDR2 reads SNEGSKA (reference sequence). This CDR3 contains 14 residues. Trimming removed 6 bases at V and 5 bases at J, with 19 bases between. CDR3 in DNA: TGCAGTGCCCCTTCCGGGGGGAGGGAGACTGAAGCTTTCTTT. Translating it yields CSAPSGGRETEAFF.

The chain has TRBV24-1 and TRBJ2-1; D call uncertain. V shed 2 bases and J shed 2 bases, with 9 bases lying between them. This CDR3 is 15 amino acids long. The germline gives CDR1 KGHDR, CDR2 SFDVKD. CDR3 region: CATSDSDSPYNEQFF. CDR3 DNA: TGTGCCACCAGTGATTCCGACTCCCCCTACAATGAGCAGTTCTTC.

This clonotype was seen ten or more times. The chain has TRBV20-1 and TRBJ1-3, with a tentative D call TRBD1 (5 bases). The CDR3 is 12 residues long. V lost 1 base to trimming and J lost 8 bases, with 9 bases between them. The germline V gene encodes CDR1 DFQATT and CDR2 SNEGSKA (reference sequence). The CDR3 here is CSARALGDTIYF. For the CDR3, the DNA is TGCAGTGCTAGAGCCTTAGGGGACACCATATATTTT.

The chain combines TRBV24-1 with TRBJ2-2; D ambiguous. CDR1 KGHDR and CDR2 SFDVKD come from the germline V gene. The CDR3 is 15 residues long. Trimming pared 2 bases from V and 3 bases from J, leaving 9 bases between. The CDR3 here is CATSDSYLHTGELFF. The CDR3 DNA sequence: TGTGCCACCAGTGATTCCTACCTTCACACCGGGGAGCTGTTTTTT.